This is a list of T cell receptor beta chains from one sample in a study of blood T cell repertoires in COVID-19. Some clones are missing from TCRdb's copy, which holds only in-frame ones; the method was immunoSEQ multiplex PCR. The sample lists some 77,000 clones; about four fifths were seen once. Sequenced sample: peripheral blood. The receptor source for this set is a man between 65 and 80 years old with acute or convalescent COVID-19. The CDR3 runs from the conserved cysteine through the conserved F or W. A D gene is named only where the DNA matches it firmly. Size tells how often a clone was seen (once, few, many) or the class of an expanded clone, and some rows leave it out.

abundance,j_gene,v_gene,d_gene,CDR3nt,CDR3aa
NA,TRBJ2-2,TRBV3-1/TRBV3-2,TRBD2,TGTGCCAGCAGCCGGAGACTAGCGGGAGGGCCTGAGCCCGGGGAGCTGTTTTTT,CASSRRLAGGPEPGELFF
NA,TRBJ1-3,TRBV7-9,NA,TGTGCCAGCAGCTTAGGTTCGGGAAACACCATATATTTT,CASSLGSGNTIYF
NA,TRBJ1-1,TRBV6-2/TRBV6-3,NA,TGTGCCAGCACCCCCCTCTGGGGAGTAGCTGAAGCTTTCTTT,CASTPLWGVAEAFF
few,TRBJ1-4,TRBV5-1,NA,TGCGCCAGCAGCCCGAGAATTGGGGGGAATGAAAAACTGTTTTTT,CASSPRIGGNEKLFF
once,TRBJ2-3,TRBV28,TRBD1,TGTGCCAGCAGGACAGGGGGACAGGATACGCAGTATTTT,CASRTGGQDTQYF
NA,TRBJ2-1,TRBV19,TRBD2,TGTGCCAGTAGTCGCGGACTAGCGGGCAACAATGAGCAGTTCTTC,CASSRGLAGNNEQFF
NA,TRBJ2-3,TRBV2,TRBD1,TGTGCCAGCGTGGGTCCCGGACAGGGAGGCACAGATACGCAGTATTTT,CASVGPGQGGTDTQYF
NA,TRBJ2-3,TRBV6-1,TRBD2,TGTGCCAGCAGTGTACTAGCGGGAACTAGCACAGATACGCAGTATTTT,CASSVLAGTSTDTQYF
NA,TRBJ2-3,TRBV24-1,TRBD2,TGTGCCACCAGTATCCAGCGGGGGACGAATCAGCCAGATACGCAGTATTTT,CATSIQRGTNQPDTQYF
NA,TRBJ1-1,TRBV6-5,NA,TGTGCCACCAGCCAGGGGAGGGACACTGAAGCTTTCTTT,CATSQGRDTEAFF
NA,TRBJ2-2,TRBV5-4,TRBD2,TGTGCCAGCAGCACTAATAGCGGGATCACCGGGGAGCTGTTTTTT,CASSTNSGITGELFF
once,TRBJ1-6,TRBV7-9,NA,TGTGCCAGCAGCTTATTGGCTAGTATCTCCTATAATTCACCCCTCCACTTT,CASSLLASISYNSPLHF
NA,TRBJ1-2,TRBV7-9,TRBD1,TGTGCCAGCAGCTTGTATACCGGGACAGGGGGCATCGGCTACACCTTC,CASSLYTGTGGIGYTF
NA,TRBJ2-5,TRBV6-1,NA,TGTGCCAGCAGTGAAGCGGCGCGCGCCCGGGGGACCCAGTACTTC,CASSEAARARGTQYF
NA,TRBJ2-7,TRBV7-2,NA,TGTGCCAGCAGCGCGTCCTACGAGCAGTACTTC,CASSASYEQYF
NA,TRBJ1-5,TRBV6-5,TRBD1,TGTGCCAGCAGTTACCCGGGACAGGAAAACCAGCATTTT,CASSYPGQENQHF
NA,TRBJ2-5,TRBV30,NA,TGTGCCTTTGCGACAGATTTCTACCAAGAGACCCAGTACTTC,CAFATDFYQETQYF
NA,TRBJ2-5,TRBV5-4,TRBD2,TGTGCCAGCAAACCCGGGACTAGCGGGAGGACTGAGACCCAGTACTTC,CASKPGTSGRTETQYF
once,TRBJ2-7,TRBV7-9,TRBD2,TGTGCCAGCAGCATAGAGCGGGAGGGACGCGAGCAGTACTTC,CASSIEREGREQYF
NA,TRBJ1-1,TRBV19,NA,TGTGCCAGCAACTCAGGGGAGTCGAACACTGAAGCTTTCTTT,CASNSGESNTEAFF
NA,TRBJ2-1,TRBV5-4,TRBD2,TGTGCCAGCAACTTGGCCGGGACTAGCAGTTACAATGAGCAGTTCTTC,CASNLAGTSSYNEQFF
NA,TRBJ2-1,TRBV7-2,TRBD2,TGTGCCAGCAGCTTAGGGGGTGGAACTAGCGGGTATGAGCAGTTCTTC,CASSLGGGTSGYEQFF
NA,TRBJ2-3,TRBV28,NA,TGTGCCAGCAGTTTTTCGAGGACGCAGTATTTT,CASSFSRTQYF
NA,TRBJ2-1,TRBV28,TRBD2,TGTGCCAGCAGTCTAGCGGGAGGGCCCTCGGGTGAGCAGTTCTTC,CASSLAGGPSGEQFF